This T cell receptor beta chain comes out of a study of blood T cell repertoires in COVID-19 (TCRdb year 2020). Study-level background: Samples covering the acute and convalescent phases of COVID-19 were provided by collaborators in the United States, Italy and Spain. The prospective study material was composed of cDNA or gDNA derived from T cells, B-cell-depleted T cells, or PBMCs. The dataset comprised deeply sampled blood TCRbeta repertoires from subjects exposed to, actively infected with, or recovered from COVID-19. The repertoires were made available in a free public database intended to serve as a resource for research on the immune response to SARS-CoV-2. The samples were drawn from the first 160 participants of the ongoing ImmuneRACE study and from 950 to 1,500 subjects provided by 6 global collaborators. Sample metadata almost always included a de-identified subject ID, COVID-19 status, age in years and sex. Where HLA class I and class II types were available, the types were taken from metadata supplied by the sample provider, not from assay-based typing.

On this clone: No antigen is known for it. Within one base of it there is no much larger clone, and no base qualities were kept.

Including the terminal cysteine and phenylalanine, the CDR3 comprises 15 residues. Only CDR3 DNA is held: 45 bases, read in frame from base 1. The germline V gene provides CDR1 SGHVS and CDR2 FNYEAQ. Trimmed from V: 1 base; trimmed from J: 7 bases; junction bases lacking a gene match: 3. The full study reports these points: How much clinical and demographic metadata was included differed by source and by participant, and the metadata was provided uncurated.

Each collaborating institution followed its own protocols to collect whole blood in K2EDTA tubes. Collaborator samples were shipped for TCRbeta analysis as frozen whole blood, isolated PBMCs, or DNA extracted from either sample type. The immunoSEQ Assay, a bias-controlled multiplex PCR, was used to amplify TCRbeta CDR3 regions from genomic DNA. Concerning the study's data processing: Within the assay, amplification of reference gene primers was used to estimate how many nucleated cells each sample contained. To quantify the absolute abundance of each unique TCRbeta CDR3 rearrangement, sequence reads were collapsed and filtered. For each sample, productive Simpson clonality was calculated as the square root of Simpson's diversity index over productive rearrangements. As stored in TCRdb, this immuneACCESS dataset retains in-frame rearrangements with V and J assigned. A fraction of the clones does not appear; measured against another copy, unresolved V genes explain less than half of the discrepancy, and the remainder lacks a known reason. That table gives V, J and clone size, and the DNA gave D and trimming. This sample is represented by about 140,000 clones; over 60% of them were singletons. The top ten constitute roughly 17% of the sample.

Rearrangement joined TRBV7-6 to TRBJ2-2, and 10 bases in between align with TRBD2. Sequencing input: peripheral blood. The clonotype was recovered from a man in his forties or fifties with acute or convalescent COVID-19. In nucleotide form, the sequence is TGTGCCAGCAGCTTAGTCCCTAGCGGGGGCGGGGAGCTGTTTTTT. Its amino acids are CASSLVPSGGGELFF.